Below, 2 T cell receptor beta chains from the same sample are listed, as sequenced in a study of shared clonotypes between healthy human individuals (TCRdb year 2020). CD8 naive samples consisted of CD45RO-negative cells that were positively selected for CCR7, yielding a CD45RA+CCR7+ population without TemRA cells. The method behind the library was the immunoSEQ multiplex PCR assay. Imported from immuneACCESS, the table was reduced by TCRdb to in-frame sequences with V and J called. These copies leave out some clones; in studies compared against another copy, an unresolved V gene accounts for under half, and the cause of the remainder is not known. The sample contains around 580,000 clones, roughly 98% of them found a single time. Approximately 0.3% of the sample is held by the ten biggest clonotypes. The sequencing input was naive CD8+ T cells sorted from blood. The label giving this sample's cell subset or site can be read as: CD45RA+CCR7+. These receptors were collected from a young man in good health.

The table lists this clone with a count of one. The chain uses TRBV13 and TRBJ2-3; D remains ambiguous. The germline V gene has CDR1 PRHDT and CDR2 FYEKMQ (reference sequence). The CDR3 totals 12 residues. With 2 bases removed from V and 3 bases from J, the gap between germline ends came to 3 bases. In DNA form, the CDR3 reads TGTGCCAGCAGCTTACAAACAGATACGCAGTATTTT. Its protein product is CASSLQTDTQYF.

This chain uses TRBV10-3 with TRBJ2-7; the match to TRBD2 covers 13 bases. V was pared by 5 bases and J by 3 bases, with 13 bases of the junction left unmatched. CDR1 and CDR2 (germline): ENHRY, SYGVKD. The CDR3 extends over 18 amino acids. The CDR3 DNA reads TGTGCCATCAGTTCAGCCGGGACTAGCGGGGCGGAACGCTACGAGCAGTACTTC. It codes for CAISSAGTSGAERYEQYF.